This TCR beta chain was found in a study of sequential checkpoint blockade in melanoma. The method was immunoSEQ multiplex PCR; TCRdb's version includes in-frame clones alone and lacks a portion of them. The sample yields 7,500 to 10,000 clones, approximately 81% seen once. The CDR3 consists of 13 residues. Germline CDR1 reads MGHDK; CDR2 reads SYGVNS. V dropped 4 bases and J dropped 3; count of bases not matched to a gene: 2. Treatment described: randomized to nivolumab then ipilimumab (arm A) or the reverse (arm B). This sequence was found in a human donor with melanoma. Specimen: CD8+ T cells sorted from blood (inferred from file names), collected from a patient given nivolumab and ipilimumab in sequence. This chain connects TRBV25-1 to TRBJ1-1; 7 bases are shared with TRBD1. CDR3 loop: CASSVRGDTEAFF. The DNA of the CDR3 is TGTGCCAGCAGTGTCAGGGGGGACACTGAAGCTTTCTTT.